This T cell receptor beta chain was sequenced for a study of T-cell reconstitution after alpha-beta-depleted transplantation in children. Study-wide points: It was newly produced T cells that mostly accounted for T-cell counts and diversity one year after transplant.

The table lists this clonotype with many counts. Its antigen is unidentified. The authors prepared the TCRbeta library with unique molecular identifiers. TCRdb fed the PCR reads into MiXCR, producing one record per CDR3 protein. Here the sample spans 200,000 to 300,000 distinct CDR3 sequences, more than 20% being singletons. The V gene lost 7 bases and the J gene lost 4 bases, with 20 bases spanning the gap. Germline lookup yields CDR1 MNHEY and CDR2 SMNVEV (reference sequence). CDR3 length equals 16 residues. This receptor was identified in a female patient aged 2-9 years who had a stem cell transplant for congenital amegakaryocytic thrombocytopenia, so the T cells may come from the graft donor. The J gene is TRBJ1-5, the V gene TRBV27; possibly TRBD1 for D (6 bases). This sample comprised PBMCs, mostly from graft donor cells, obtained 360 days after TCRalphabeta/CD19-depleted stem cell transplant. CDR3 residues: CASIDRFGALNQPQHF. CDR3 sequence (DNA): TGTGCCAGCATCGACAGGTTTGGAGCACTGAATCAGCCCCAGCATTTT.